This T cell receptor (beta chain) was found in a study of blood T cell repertoires in COVID-19. About the study: The United States, Italy and Spain supplied acute and convalescent COVID-19 samples. Sources were T cells, B-cell-depleted T cells, or PBMCs; the material itself was cDNA or gDNA.

The authors' processing: Estimated nucleated cell counts came from reference gene primer amplification. The repertoire was sequenced with immunoSEQ multiplex PCR; TCRdb's copy has only in-frame clones and lacks some. V and J calls and clone size are those listed in that table; D and trimming were worked out from the DNA. The sample contains approximately 260,000 clones, approximately 86% of which appear only once. The sample holds a few counts of this clone. V lost 2 bases, J lost 2 bases, and 4 bases lay in between. Germline values: CDR1 SGHTA, CDR2 FQGNSA. The CDR3 has 13 amino acids. The material sequenced was peripheral blood. The sequence derives from a woman aged 80 or over with active or convalescent COVID-19. The rearrangement links TRBV7-2 to TRBJ1-5, with unresolved D. The CDR3 coding sequence is TGTGCCAGCAGCTTACGCGGCAATCAGCCCCAGCATTTT. As protein: CASSLRGNQPQHF.